This T cell receptor (beta chain) was recorded in a study of cytomegalovirus exposure and HLA in healthy donors. The wider study: Inside one of the first data releases sat about 85 million unique TCRs taken from HLA-typed donors.

The study sampled nominally healthy donors, though unrecorded immune exposures were likely. The study's findings and limits: Presence/absence results assume similar sequencing depth per donor, which may not hold. The classifier reportedly diagnosed cytomegalovirus status with high specificity and sensitivity.

Worth noting for this clone: Antigen unknown.

Primers included in the PCR were 60 Vbeta and 13 Jbeta primers. The method was immunoSEQ multiplex PCR; TCRdb's version includes in-frame clones alone and lacks a portion of them. Among about 200,000 clones listed, approximately 78% were seen once. This sequence originates from a woman in her 50s in good health and CMV-seropositive. The specimen was PBMCs.

The CDR3 sequence is CASSSGGRGTGELFF. The CDR3, as DNA: TGTGCCAGCAGCTCGGGGGGCAGGGGAACCGGGGAGCTGTTTTTT. The chain joins TRBV5-4 to TRBJ2-2, with D perhaps TRBD2 (7 bases). This CDR3 is built from 15 residues. V dropped 3 bases and J dropped 5 bases, with 14 bases sitting between them. Germline V gives CDR1 SGHNT, CDR2 YYREEE (reference sequence).